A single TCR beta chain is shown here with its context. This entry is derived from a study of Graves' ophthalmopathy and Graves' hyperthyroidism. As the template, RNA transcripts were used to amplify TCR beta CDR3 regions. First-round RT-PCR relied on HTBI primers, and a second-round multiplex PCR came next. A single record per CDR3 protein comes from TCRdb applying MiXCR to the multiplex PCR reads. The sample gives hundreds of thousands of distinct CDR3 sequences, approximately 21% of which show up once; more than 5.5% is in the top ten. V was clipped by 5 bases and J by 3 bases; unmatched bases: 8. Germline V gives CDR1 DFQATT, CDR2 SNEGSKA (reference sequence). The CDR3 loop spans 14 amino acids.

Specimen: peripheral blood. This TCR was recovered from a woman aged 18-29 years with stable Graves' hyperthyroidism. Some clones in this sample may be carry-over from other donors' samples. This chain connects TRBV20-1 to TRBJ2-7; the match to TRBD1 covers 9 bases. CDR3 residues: CSAHGTGKFYEQYF. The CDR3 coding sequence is TGCAGTGCTCACGGGACAGGGAAATTCTACGAGCAGTACTTC.